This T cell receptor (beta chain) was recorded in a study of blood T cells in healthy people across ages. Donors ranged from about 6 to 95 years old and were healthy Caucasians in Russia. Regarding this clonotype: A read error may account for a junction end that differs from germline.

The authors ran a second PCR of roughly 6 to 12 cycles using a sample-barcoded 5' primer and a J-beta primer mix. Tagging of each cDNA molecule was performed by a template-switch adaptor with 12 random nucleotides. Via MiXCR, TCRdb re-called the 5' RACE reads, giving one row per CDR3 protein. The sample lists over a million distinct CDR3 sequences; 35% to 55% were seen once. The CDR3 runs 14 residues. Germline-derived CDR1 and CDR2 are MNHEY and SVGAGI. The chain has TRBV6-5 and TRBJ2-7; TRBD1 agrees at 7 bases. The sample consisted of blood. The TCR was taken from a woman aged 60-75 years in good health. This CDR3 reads CTSSPATGIYEQYF. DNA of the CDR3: TGTACCAGCAGTCCGGCGACAGGGATCTACGAGCAGTACTTC.